The T cell receptor beta chain under discussion was sequenced for a study of CD8 T cells in ankylosing spondylitis. Overall study findings and caveats: Characteristic, it appeared, of ankylosing spondylitis blood was a TCR beta motif of fewer than 10 highly homologous variants. Significantly higher representation of disease-linked clones was reported for matched ankylosing spondylitis synovial fluid.

About this clonotype: The antigen remains undetermined.

CDR3 length equals 16 residues. V dropped 2 bases and J dropped 5; count of bases not matched to a gene: 6. TCRdb itself ran the 5' RACE reads through MiXCR, one entry per CDR3 protein. This sample has about 110,000 distinct CDR3 sequences; around 24% occur once, and the top ten carry approximately 13%. The material sequenced was synovial fluid, either unsorted or a sorted T cell fraction (not recorded which). The chain joins TRBV12-3 or TRBV12-4 to TRBJ2-1, with TRBD1 identical over 10 bases. This clonotype originated in a male donor with ankylosing spondylitis. CDR3 in amino acids: CASSLLPGQGNNEQFF. The DNA for the CDR3 is TGTGCCAGCAGTTTATTACCGGGACAGGGGAACAATGAGCAGTTCTTC.